This TCR beta chain was sequenced during a study of blood T cell repertoires in COVID-19. The germline gives CDR1 WSHSY, CDR2 SAAADI. The junction had 3 bases not matched to a gene; V was cut back by 3 bases and J by 5 bases. CDR3 length equals 13 residues. The assay was immunoSEQ multiplex PCR, and TCRdb's table has in-frame clones only and misses some. Of roughly 100,000 clones listed, 70% to 90% are singletons. This TCR was recovered from a man between 60 and 75 years old with acute or convalescent COVID-19. The rearrangement joins TRBV10-2 to TRBJ1-2; 7 bases line up with TRBD1. The sequenced sample was peripheral blood. The CDR3 nucleotides read TGCGCCAGCAGTGAACAGGGGAGTTATGGCTACACCTTC. Its protein is CASSEQGSYGYTF.